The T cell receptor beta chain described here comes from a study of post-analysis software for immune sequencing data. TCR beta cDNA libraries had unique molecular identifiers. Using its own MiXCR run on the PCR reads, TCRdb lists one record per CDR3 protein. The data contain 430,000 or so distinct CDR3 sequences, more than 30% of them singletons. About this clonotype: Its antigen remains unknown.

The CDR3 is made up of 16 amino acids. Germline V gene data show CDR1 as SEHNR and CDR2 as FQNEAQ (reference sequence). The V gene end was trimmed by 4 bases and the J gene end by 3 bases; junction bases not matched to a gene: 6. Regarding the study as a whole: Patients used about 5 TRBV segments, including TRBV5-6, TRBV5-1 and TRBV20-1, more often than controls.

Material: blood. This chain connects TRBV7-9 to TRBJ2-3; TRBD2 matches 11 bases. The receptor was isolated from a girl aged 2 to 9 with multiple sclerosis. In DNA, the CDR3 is TGTGCCAGCAGCTCAAAATCTAGCGGGAGGACAGATACGCAGTATTTT. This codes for CASSSKSSGRTDTQYF.